This T cell receptor (beta chain) stems from a study of regulatory T cells in long-lasting Graves disease. Study results and caveats: Between persistent patients, thousands of public clonotypes were shared, exceeding the roughly 1,000 shared between new patients.

HTBI primers from iRepertoire and Arm-PCR of CDR3 regions yielded the TCR beta libraries. In the original processing: The samples yielded approximately 62 TRBV and about 15 TRBJ segments. TCRdb used MiXCR to reprocess the multiplex PCR reads, holding one entry per CDR3 protein. None of the V and J calls come from the authors' own analysis; TCRdb made them. This table has a few hundred thousand distinct CDR3 sequences, 16% appearing once. Germline CDR1 reads KGHSH; CDR2 reads LQKENI. This CDR3 is 15 amino acids long. Between the trimmed V and J ends, which lost 1 base and 3 bases, there was a span of 13 bases. Time point of the sample: newly diagnosed GD, antithyroid drugs for less than 3 months. After RNA was extracted from PBMCs, the TCR library was made from it. The table lists this clonotype with many counts. As yet, its antigen is unknown. This sample also appeared in a second study, on T cells in Graves' hyperthyroidism and ophthalmopathy. This second study notes: Graves' hyperthyroidism was deemed stable absent ophthalmopathy progression within 18 months. In validation, the model predicted ophthalmopathy. These predictions came a median about 6.2 months before onset.

The TCR sequence derives from a middle-aged man with Graves disease. Source: peripheral blood mononuclear cells (PBMCs), taken at new diagnosis, from a patient treated with antithyroid drugs. J is TRBJ2-7 and V is TRBV18; D might be TRBD1 (6 bases). The DNA for the CDR3 is TGTGCCAGCTCACCACAAGTTAGCAGGGGCTACGAGCAGTACTTC. Translation gives CASSPQVSRGYEQYF.